This T cell receptor (beta chain) comes out of a study of tumor-infiltrating lymphocytes in primary liver carcinoma (dated by TCRdb to 2016 to 2017). Regarding the research as a whole: Surgical resection was performed in China between 2015 and March 2016 on about 5 patients with histopathologically diagnosed primary liver carcinoma. Hepatocellular carcinoma (four) or combined HCC and intrahepatic cholangiocarcinoma (one) was present in the five patients, who were three men and two women aged 30 to 69 years. The five patients had tumors of stage T1-T3 N0M0, with maximum diameters ranging from roughly 4.2 to 10 cm. Roughly 3.65 to 7.13 million productive TCRbeta reads were obtained per sample, and no significant difference in read depth was found between tissue types. For each liver tumor, the study sampled five regions along with adjacent normal tissue and blood, and applied TCRbeta repertoire sequencing, expression microarrays and whole-exome sequencing. A total of roughly 35 specimens from 5 patients, comprising 25 or so tumor regions, 5 adjacent noncancerous liver tissues and 5 peripheral blood samples, were covered by TCRbeta repertoire sequencing. Repertoires from technical replicates were highly reproducible, with mean shared-clone rates roughly 0.87 and correlation coefficients above 0.98. The paper as a whole reports these results and caveats: Since the samples were bulk and unsorted, there was no way to compare CD4+ and CD8+ T cell repertoires. Because only the TCR beta chain was sequenced and unpaired alpha chains were not captured, true repertoire diversity is likely underestimated. Only a few patients were included in the study, and the authors note that the findings should be validated in a larger study. Consistent with antigen-driven expansion, pairs of tumor regions showed higher repertoire overlap (mean roughly 35%) than either tumor-adjacent pairs (roughly 17%) or tumor-blood pairs (roughly 15%). A significantly larger repertoire fraction was made up by the top 250 clones in tumors than in blood (p = 0.039).

As to this clonotype: It has no known antigen specificity. The sample holds no much larger clone one base away, and base qualities are not on file.

Blood RNA was extracted from unsorted whole blood using TRIzol reagent, and germline DNA was obtained with the DNeasy Blood & Tissue kit. Patients had chronic HBV infection and were treatment-naive at sampling. Before surgery, roughly 4.2 milliliters of peripheral blood were drawn into K2EDTA tubes. V is reduced by 6 bases and J by 4 bases, leaving a spacing of 16 bases between them. From a lookup of the germline V gene, CDR1 and CDR2 are SGHRS and YFSETQ. The cysteine opens and the phenylalanine closes a CDR3 of 14 amino acids. Here the CDR3 DNA is all that survives: 42 bases in frame from base 1. Using a constant-region primer and ProtoScript II reverse transcriptase, TCRbeta-specific cDNA was reverse-transcribed from around 500 ng total RNA. TCRbeta libraries were built with three nested multiplex PCR rounds, a slightly modified ARM-PCR procedure. Each of the first two PCR rounds ran for 9 to 11 cycles using multiplex TRBV1-TRBV30 forward primers together with a Cbeta reverse primer. Sample barcodes and Illumina adapters were added in a final 25-cycle PCR using Deep VentR polymerase. Before sequencing, amplicons between 200 and 500 bp were purified from gel using a QIAquick gel extraction kit. An Illumina HiSeq 2500 was used to sequence the TCRbeta amplicons, generating 250-bp paired-end reads. For the original study's pipeline: Reads were quality-trimmed with Trimmomatic v0.33, and paired reads were merged with FLASH v1.2.11 to recover full CDR3 sequences. V, D and J germline segments were assigned to the rearranged TCRbeta sequences using MiGEC v1.2.1b. VDJtools v1.0.0 computed clonotype statistics and Shannon-Wiener diversity indices. Except for diversity analysis, only the 250 most abundant clonotypes of each sample were used in subsequent analyses to reduce sampling bias. The public reads were run again by TCRdb, first through fastp at Q25 and then through MiXCR, and only productive beta chains were kept. Entries that share a CDR3 protein sequence are merged under the most common genes and DNA. The V and J calls and clone size are TCRdb's, not the authors'. Present in this sample are about 200,000 distinct CDR3 sequences, around three fifths of which were seen just once. Roughly 7% of the sample is in the top ten clones.

This clonotype was obtained from an older woman with primary liver carcinoma and hepatitis B virus infection. The sample consisted of peripheral blood. The chain was built from TRBV5-1 and TRBJ1-1; the D gene cannot be resolved reliably. The CDR3 protein sequence reads: CASTLGSMSTEAFF. The sequenced DNA is TGCGCCAGCACACTCGGAAGTATGAGCACTGAAGCTTTCTTT.